The 27 T cell receptor beta chains in this list originate from one sample, sequenced in a study of T cells after yellow fever vaccination. One entry per CDR3 protein, called by TCRdb with MiXCR from the 5' RACE reads. This repertoire shows about 310,000 distinct CDR3 sequences, 3.6% found once; its top ten account for around 20%. This specimen was PBMCs, taken on the day of the yellow fever booster vaccination. The receptors derive from a man in his late teens or twenties who received the YFV17D yellow fever vaccine.

This clonotype was recorded many times. The CDR3 is CATDDGQGSFGGTGELFF. CDR3 nucleotide sequence: TGTGCCACCGATGATGGACAGGGCTCGTTTGGCGGGACCGGGGAGCTGTTTTTT. The chain is built from TRBV2 and TRBJ2-2; TRBD1 agrees at 8 bases. The CDR3 extends over 18 amino acids. The V and J ends lost 10 bases and 5 bases, in that order; junction bases with no gene match: 21. Germline CDR1 reads SNHLY; CDR2 reads FYNNEI.

This clonotype was counted a few times. The chain links TRBV9 to TRBJ1-6, with 7 bases identical to TRBD1. Germline CDR1 and CDR2: SGDLS and YYNGEE. This CDR3 region has 15 residues. With 6 bases clipped from V and 1 base from J, the junction kept 4 bases outside the gene matches. The CDR3 bases are TGTGCCAGCAATCCAGGGGGGTCCTATAATTCACCCCTCCACTTT. Its protein product is CASNPGGSYNSPLHF.

There are a few counts of this clonotype. The rearrangement joins TRBV10-1 to TRBJ2-1; 10 positions match TRBD1. CDR1 and CDR2 (germline): WNHNN, SYGVQD (reference sequence). The CDR3 totals 15 residues. Trimming cost V 3 bases and J 5 bases; bases outside gene matches: 4. CDR3 sequence reads: CASSDGQGGNNEQFF. CDR3 bases: TGCGCCAGCAGTGATGGACAGGGGGGGAACAATGAGCAGTTCTTC.

There are a few counts of this clonotype. The V call is TRBV6-5, the J call TRBJ1-2; the D is unclear. The CDR3 covers 13 residues. Trimming took 4 bases from V and 8 from J, leaving 14 bases between them. CDR1 is MNHEY and CDR2 is SVGAGI in the germline V gene. CDR3 sequence (DNA): TGTGCCAGCAGTTTGAGGGCTTTATCGGGCTACACCTTC. Amino acids: CASSLRALSGYTF.

The chain couples TRBV24-1 to TRBJ1-2; D not resolved. There are 14 residues in the CDR3. V lost 3 bases to trimming and J lost 0 bases, with 7 bases between them. Germline lookup yields CDR1 KGHDR and CDR2 SFDVKD. The CDR3 DNA sequence: TGTGCCACCAGTGATATGGATACTAACTATGGCTACACCTTC. Translating gives CATSDMDTNYGYTF.

This clonotype showed up many times. The DNA of the CDR3 is TGCGCCAGCAGCCAAGTGGGGGGTACCTACGAGCAGTACTTC. It encodes CASSQVGGTYEQYF. The chain has TRBV4-1 and TRBJ2-7; D perhaps matches TRBD2 (6 bases). The CDR3 is made up of 14 amino acids. The ends were cut back, 1 base at V and 2 bases at J, with 9 bases in the middle. Per the germline V gene, CDR1 is MGHRA and CDR2 is YSYEKL.

This clonotype was found many times. This rearrangement joins TRBV5-1 to TRBJ1-6, with D tentatively TRBD1 (6 bases). V was cut by 4 bases and J by 7 bases, with 15 bases left in between. Germline V gives CDR1 SGHRS, CDR2 YFSETQ. The CDR3 loop spans 15 amino acids. The CDR3 sequence: CASSRGSGVNSPLHF. Written as DNA, the CDR3 is TGCGCCAGCAGCCGTGGATCAGGGGTCAATTCACCCCTCCACTTT.

This clonotype has at least ten counts. The rearrangement uses TRBV5-1 and TRBJ2-1; tentative D call: TRBD2 (5 bases). The CDR3 spans 14 residues. Between the trimmed V and J ends, which lost 0 bases and 8 bases, there was a span of 12 bases. The germline V gene has CDR1 SGHRS and CDR2 YFSETQ. The CDR3 bases are TGCGCCAGCAGCTTGGTTGGCGCGGGCGATGAGCAGTTCTTC. Amino acid sequence: CASSLVGAGDEQFF.

This clonotype occurred many times. This chain uses TRBV11-2 with TRBJ1-4; the D is unclear. Trimming pared 5 bases from V and 7 bases from J, leaving 8 bases between. Germline CDR1 is SGHAT and CDR2 is FQNNGV. This CDR3 is built from 12 residues. In nucleotides, the CDR3 is TGTGCCAGCAGCCATCCTGGTGAAAAACTGTTTTTT. Translated, it gives CASSHPGEKLFF.

The table lists this clonotype with many counts. This chain uses TRBV4-3 with TRBJ2-2; D remains unclear. Per the germline V gene, CDR1 is LGHNA and CDR2 is YSLEER. The length of the CDR3 is 17 residues. V gave up 0 bases and J gave up 0 bases, with 11 bases separating them. The CDR3 nucleotides are TGCGCCAGCAGCCAAGATGCATACGGATCGAACACCGGGGAGCTGTTTTTT. It encodes CASSQDAYGSNTGELFF.

The chain couples TRBV4-1 to TRBJ1-5; perhaps TRBD1 as D (5 bases). The CDR3 contains 15 residues. Germline-derived CDR1 and CDR2 are MGHRA and YSYEKL. V lost 2 bases and J lost 7, with 15 bases in between. This CDR3 is CASSQSLGLGQPQHF. The CDR3 nucleotides are TGCGCCAGCAGCCAATCATTGGGGCTGGGCCAGCCCCAGCATTTT.

The rearrangement joins TRBV19 to TRBJ2-4, with unresolved D. CDR1 is LNHDA and CDR2 is SQIVND in the germline V gene (reference sequence). This CDR3 is 14 amino acids long. V lost 9 bases, J lost 1 base, and 13 bases lay in between. CDR3 nucleotide sequence: TGTGCCAGCGTCCCGACAACCGCCAAAAACATTCAGTACTTC. This sequence encodes CASVPTTAKNIQYF.

Many counts were recorded for this clonotype. V usage is TRBV13 and J usage is TRBJ2-2, with TRBD2 matching 9 bases. CDR3 size: 16 residues. Germline loops: CDR1 PRHDT, CDR2 FYEKMQ (reference sequence). Trimming removed 5 bases from V and 2 bases from J; junction bases left unmatched: 6. The DNA of the CDR3 is TGTGCCAGCAGCCCTCTGCGGGGGGGCAACACCGGGGAGCTGTTTTTT. It codes for CASSPLRGGNTGELFF.

J is TRBJ1-1 and V is TRBV19; tentative D call: TRBD1 (6 bases). Germline loops: CDR1 LNHDA, CDR2 SQIVND (reference sequence). Trimming shortened V by 3 bases and J by 5 bases, and 19 bases separated the two germline ends. This CDR3 comprises 16 residues. The CDR3 DNA reads as TGTGCCAGTAGTATTTTGCCCGGGACAAGGAAAACTGAAGCTTTCTTT. Its protein is CASSILPGTRKTEAFF.

This clonotype was seen ten or more times. The rearrangement links TRBV5-4 to TRBJ2-5; D may be TRBD1 or TRBD2 (5 bases each). Germline V gene lookup returns CDR1 SGHNT and CDR2 YYREEE (reference sequence). Trimming cost V 4 bases and J 7 bases, with 17 bases left between them. The CDR3 is 14 amino acids. CDR3 sequence: CASSPGQGARTQYF. CDR3 in DNA: TGTGCCAGCAGCCCAGGGCAGGGAGCTAGGACCCAGTACTTC.

This chain joins TRBV3-1 and TRBJ2-4; tentative D call: TRBD1 (6 bases). Trimming shortened V by 2 bases and J by 6 bases, and 11 bases separated the two germline ends. The length of the CDR3 is 14 residues. In germline, CDR1 is LGHDT, CDR2 YNNKEL (reference sequence). CDR3 nucleotide sequence: TGTGCCAGCAGCCAACCCGACAGGATAAACATTCAGTACTTC. Amino acid sequence: CASSQPDRINIQYF.

The genes are TRBV4-3 and TRBJ2-3; 10 bases line up with TRBD2. Germline CDR1 and CDR2: LGHNA and YSLEER. The CDR3 is 19 residues long. V lost 0 bases and J lost 4; bases outside the gene matches: 13. The DNA of the CDR3 is TGCGCCAGCAGCCAAGATCGCCCGCCAGCGGGGGGGCATGCAGATACGCAGTATTTT. Protein: CASSQDRPPAGGHADTQYF.

The chain has TRBV6-5 and TRBJ2-5, with 10 positions matching TRBD2. The length of the CDR3 is 19 residues. Unmatched junction bases numbered 15, after V lost 0 bases and J lost 5 bases. Germline CDR1 is MNHEY and CDR2 is SVGAGI. In DNA, the CDR3 is TGTGCCAGCAGTTACTCTGCCAGCGGGGGGGCCGGGAATTCGGAGACCCAGTACTTC. Its translation is CASSYSASGGAGNSETQYF.

There are many counts of this clonotype. This chain connects TRBV11-2 to TRBJ2-5; D tentatively fits TRBD1 or TRBD2 (6 bases each). This CDR3 is 15 amino acids long. The V and J ends lost 5 bases and 5 bases respectively, with 18 bases between them. Germline CDR1 SGHAT, CDR2 FQNNGV. In nucleotides, the CDR3 is TGTGCCAGCAGCCTCCGTTGGGGGGCAATGGAGACCCAGTACTTC. Protein product: CASSLRWGAMETQYF.

The V gene is TRBV12-3 or TRBV12-4, the J gene TRBJ2-1, with 10 bases fitting TRBD1. Trimming cost V 7 bases and J 5 bases; bases outside gene matches: 8. CDR3 length equals 15 residues. CDR3 sequence (DNA): TGTGCCAGCAACCCATGGGGACAGGGGAACAATGAGCAGTTCTTC. Translation gives CASNPWGQGNNEQFF.

In its sample, this clonotype was seen many times. This chain joins TRBV7-9 and TRBJ2-7; 9 nucleotides align to TRBD1. This CDR3 is 16 amino acids long. V lost 3 bases and J lost 3; bases outside the gene matches: 9. Germline-derived CDR1 and CDR2 are SEHNR and FQNEAQ (reference sequence). In nucleotides, the CDR3 is TGTGCCAGCAGCTTTCAACCGGGACAGGGTGACTACGAGCAGTACTTC. Encoded protein: CASSFQPGQGDYEQYF.

This clonotype has ten or more counts. The chain links TRBV10-3 to TRBJ2-7, with 8 positions matching TRBD1. The V segment lost 8 bases and the J segment 7 bases; nucleotides outside the gene matches: 10. Germline V gene data show CDR1 as ENHRY and CDR2 as SYGVKD. The CDR3 consists of 13 residues. This chain's CDR3 is CAIGGTGPSEQYF. Written as DNA, the CDR3 is TGTGCCATCGGGGGGACAGGCCCTTCTGAGCAGTACTTC.

This clonotype was counted only a few times. The chain employs TRBV18 and TRBJ2-5; TRBD2 is a possible D gene (5 bases). Germline V gene data show CDR1 as KGHSH and CDR2 as LQKENI. Between the trimmed V and J ends, which lost 9 bases and 4 bases, there was a span of 18 bases. The CDR3 contains 14 residues. In DNA form, the CDR3 reads TGTGCCAGAAACCTGACGAGGGAGCTAGAGACCCAGTACTTC. Translating it yields CARNLTRELETQYF.

The J gene is TRBJ1-6, the V gene TRBV5-4; 7 bases are shared with TRBD1. Germline V CDR1 and CDR2: SGHNT, YYREEE (reference sequence). V dropped 0 bases and J dropped 0; count of bases not matched to a gene: 6. This CDR3 is 18 amino acids long. The CDR3 DNA sequence: TGTGCCAGCAGCTTGGCGGCAGGGGGTAACTCCTATAATTCACCCCTCCACTTT. Translating gives CASSLAAGGNSYNSPLHF.

The chain carries TRBV25-1 and TRBJ1-5; a possible D gene is TRBD1 (6 bases). In germline, CDR1 is MGHDK, CDR2 SYGVNS. V lost 0 bases to trimming and J lost 6 bases, with 9 bases between them. The CDR3 has 14 residues. The CDR3 sequence: CASSEYGGGQPQHF. The CDR3 nucleotides read TGTGCCAGCAGTGAATACGGGGGCGGTCAGCCCCAGCATTTT.

The V and J genes are TRBV18 and TRBJ2-7, with TRBD2 identical over 10 bases. Germline CDR1 KGHSH, CDR2 LQKENI. V lost 2 bases, J lost 4 bases, and 8 bases stayed unmatched. This CDR3 is built from 16 residues. This CDR3 reads CASSPRSSGGLYEQYV. In nucleotides, the CDR3 is TGTGCCAGCTCACCAAGGTCTAGCGGGGGACTGTACGAGCAGTACGTC.

A few counts support this clonotype. This chain uses TRBV5-8 with TRBJ2-3; 11 positions agree with TRBD1. Germline V gene data show CDR1 as SGHTS and CDR2 as YDEGEE. The CDR3 runs to 16 residues. V was pared by 4 bases and J by 0 bases, with 4 bases of the junction left unmatched. The CDR3: CASSHRDRGSTDTQYF. The CDR3 region has the DNA TGTGCCAGCAGCCACCGGGACAGGGGGAGCACAGATACGCAGTATTTT.